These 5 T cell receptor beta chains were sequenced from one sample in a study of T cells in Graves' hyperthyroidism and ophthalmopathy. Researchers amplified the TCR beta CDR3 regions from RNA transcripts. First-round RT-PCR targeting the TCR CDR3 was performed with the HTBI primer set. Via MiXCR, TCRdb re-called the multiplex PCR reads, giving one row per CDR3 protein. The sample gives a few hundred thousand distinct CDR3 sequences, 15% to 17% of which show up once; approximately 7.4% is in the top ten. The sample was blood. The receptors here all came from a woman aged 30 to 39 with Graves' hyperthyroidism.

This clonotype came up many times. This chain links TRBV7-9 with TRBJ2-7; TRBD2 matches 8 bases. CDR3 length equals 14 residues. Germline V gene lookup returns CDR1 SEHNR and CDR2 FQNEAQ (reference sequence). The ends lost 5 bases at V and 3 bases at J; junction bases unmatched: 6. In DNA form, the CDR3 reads TGTGCCAGCAGCCCTAGCGGGCCGTTCTACGAGCAGTACTTC. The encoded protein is CASSPSGPFYEQYF.

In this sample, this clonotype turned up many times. CDR3 sequence: CASSLPSGRLNEQFF. In DNA form, the CDR3 reads TGTGCCAGCAGCTTACCTAGCGGGAGGCTGAATGAGCAGTTCTTC. The rearrangement joins TRBV7-9 to TRBJ2-1; 11 nucleotides align to TRBD2. The germline gives CDR1 SEHNR, CDR2 FQNEAQ (reference sequence). V was clipped by 2 bases and J by 7 bases; unmatched bases: 4. The CDR3 covers 15 residues. The variable domain in full, completed from reference TRBV7-9 and TRBJ2-1, reads DTGVSQNPRHKITKRGQNVTFRCDPISEHNRLYWYRQTLGQGPEFLTYFQNEAQLEKSRLLSDRFSAERPKGSFSTLEIQRTEQGDSAMYLCASSLPSGRLNEQFFGPGTRLTVL.

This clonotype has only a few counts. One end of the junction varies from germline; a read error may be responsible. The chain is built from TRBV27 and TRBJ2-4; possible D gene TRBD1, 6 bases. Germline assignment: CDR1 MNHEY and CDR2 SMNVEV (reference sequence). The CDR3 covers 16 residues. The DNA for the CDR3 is TGTGCCAGCAGTGTCTCAGGGCCAGGGGCCAAAAGCATTCAGTACTTC. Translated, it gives CASSVSGPGAKSIQYF.

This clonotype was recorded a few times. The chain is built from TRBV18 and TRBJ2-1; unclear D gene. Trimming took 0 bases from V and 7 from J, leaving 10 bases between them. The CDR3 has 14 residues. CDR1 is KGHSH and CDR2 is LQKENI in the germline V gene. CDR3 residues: CASSPPDIRNEQFF. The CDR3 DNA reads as TGTGCCAGCTCACCACCTGACATTCGTAATGAGCAGTTCTTC.

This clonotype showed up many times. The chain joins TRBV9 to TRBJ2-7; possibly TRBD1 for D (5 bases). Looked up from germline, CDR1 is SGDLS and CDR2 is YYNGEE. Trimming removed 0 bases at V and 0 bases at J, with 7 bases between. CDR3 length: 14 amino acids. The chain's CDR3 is CASSVATGSYEQYF. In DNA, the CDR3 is TGTGCCAGCAGCGTAGCTACAGGCTCCTACGAGCAGTACTTC.